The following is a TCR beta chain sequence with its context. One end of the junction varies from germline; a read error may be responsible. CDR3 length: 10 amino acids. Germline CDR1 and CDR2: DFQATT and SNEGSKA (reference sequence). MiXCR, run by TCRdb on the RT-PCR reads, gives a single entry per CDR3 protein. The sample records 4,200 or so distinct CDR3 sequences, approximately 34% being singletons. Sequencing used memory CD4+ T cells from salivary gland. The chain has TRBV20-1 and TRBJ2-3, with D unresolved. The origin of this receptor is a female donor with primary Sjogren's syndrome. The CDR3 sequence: CSASWEQTHF. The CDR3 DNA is TGCAGTGCTAGCTGGGAACAGACCCATTTT.